The 25 T cell receptor beta chains below come from one sample, sequenced in a study of shared clonotypes between healthy human individuals. Generated by immunoSEQ multiplex PCR, the TCRdb table keeps only in-frame clones and is missing some. The profile shows roughly 1,100,000 clones, roughly 80% of them singletons. Sequenced input: memory CD4+ T cells sorted from blood. Stated subset: CD45RA-negative fraction. The receptors here all came from a man between 18 and 29 years old in good health.

V is TRBV6-6 and J is TRBJ2-3; TRBD2 aligns across 13 bases. The ends lost 5 bases at V and 5 bases at J; junction bases unmatched: 4. The CDR3 covers 15 residues. In germline, CDR1 is MNHNY, CDR2 SVGAGI (reference sequence). As DNA, the CDR3 is TGTGCCAGCAGTCGGACTAGCGGGAGTCGAGATACGCAGTATTTT. Protein product: CASSRTSGSRDTQYF.

The V and J genes are TRBV5-1 and TRBJ2-1; TRBD2 agrees at 9 bases. The CDR3 extends over 15 amino acids. Germline CDR1 SGHRS, CDR2 YFSETQ. Trimming at V came to 4 bases and at J to 9 bases, leaving 11 bases not matched to a gene. CDR3 residues: CASSETSGHLGEQFF. The CDR3, as DNA: TGCGCCAGCAGCGAAACTAGCGGGCACCTCGGTGAGCAGTTCTTC.

The chain joins TRBV25-1 to TRBJ2-7; the match to TRBD2 covers 8 bases. J was trimmed by 0 bases and V by 2 bases; bases with no gene match: 3. CDR3 length: 15 amino acids. Germline CDR1 MGHDK, CDR2 SYGVNS. The CDR3 is CASSEGRGVSYEQYF. The DNA for the CDR3 is TGTGCCAGCAGTGAAGGGCGGGGGGTCTCCTACGAGCAGTACTTC.

Notes on this clone: This sample also contains other DNA sequences that code for the same CDR3. The J gene is TRBJ1-1, the V gene TRBV29-1; D possibly corresponds to TRBD1 (6 bases). The CDR3 loop spans 12 amino acids. The germline V gene has CDR1 SQVTM and CDR2 ANQGSEA. Trimming took 3 bases from V and 1 from J, leaving 6 bases between them. CDR3 bases: TGCAGCGTTGACAGGGGGAACACTGAAGCTTTCTTT. Amino acids: CSVDRGNTEAFF.

V and J are TRBV5-1 and TRBJ2-3, with TRBD2 matching 7 bases. CDR1 is SGHRS and CDR2 is YFSETQ in the germline V gene. V dropped 0 bases and J dropped 4; count of bases not matched to a gene: 8. The CDR3 spans 16 residues. The CDR3 region is CASSLVLTSSADTQYF. CDR3 bases: TGCGCCAGCAGCTTGGTCCTGACTAGCTCGGCAGATACGCAGTATTTT.

This chain links TRBV5-1 with TRBJ2-3, with 8 bases fitting TRBD2. The CDR3 consists of 15 residues. V was pared by 2 bases and J by 2 bases, with 4 bases of the junction left unmatched. Germline CDR1 is SGHRS and CDR2 is YFSETQ. CDR3 in amino acids: CASSLAGVFTDTQYF. For the CDR3, the DNA is TGCGCCAGCAGCTTAGCGGGAGTGTTCACAGATACGCAGTATTTT.

The chain employs TRBV5-1 and TRBJ2-5; 11 bases agree with TRBD2. Per the germline V gene, CDR1 is SGHRS and CDR2 is YFSETQ. The CDR3 contains 17 residues. The V and J ends lost 0 bases and 2 bases, in that order; junction bases with no gene match: 6. The CDR3 DNA sequence: TGCGCCAGCAGCTTGGCCCGGCTAGCGGGGGGACAAGAGACCCAGTACTTC. Protein product: CASSLARLAGGQETQYF. The full variable domain, rest sourced from reference TRBV5-1 and TRBJ2-5, is KAGVTQTPRYLIKTRGQQVTLSCSPISGHRSVSWYQQTPGQGLQFLFEYFSETQRNKGNFPGRFSGRQFSNSRSEMNVSTLELGDSALYLCASSLARLAGGQETQYFGPGTRLLVL.

Of note for this clone: Sequence at one end of the junction differs from germline and may be a read error. The rearrangement uses TRBV19 and TRBJ2-1, with D hard to call. The CDR3 sequence is 11 residues long. CDR1 is LNHDA and CDR2 is SQIVND in the germline V gene (reference sequence). The DNA for the CDR3 is TGTGCCAGTTCTTTTAGGCGGATCCGAGTCTTC. The encoded protein is CASSFRRIRVF.

The chain is built from TRBV7-9 and TRBJ2-5; D gene uncertain. V dropped 6 bases and J dropped 6 bases, with 14 bases sitting between them. CDR1 and CDR2 (germline): SEHNR, FQNEAQ (reference sequence). This CDR3 contains 13 residues. This CDR3 reads CASRRTVEQTQYF. CDR3 coding DNA: TGTGCCAGCAGGCGGACGGTAGAACAGACCCAGTACTTC.

CDR3: CASSLPPGLAYEQYF. Written as DNA, the CDR3 is TGTGCCAGCAGTTTACCGCCGGGACTAGCCTACGAGCAGTACTTC. The chain joins TRBV28 to TRBJ2-7, with 8 bases fitting TRBD2. The CDR3 is 15 amino acids. The trim removed 2 bases at V and 2 bases at J, leaving 5 bases unmatched. Germline values: CDR1 MDHEN, CDR2 SYDVKM.

This clone was counted a few times. The rearrangement joins TRBV5-1 to TRBJ2-1, with 10 bases lining up with TRBD1. The length of the CDR3 is 14 residues. The V gene end was trimmed by 4 bases and the J gene end by 7 bases; junction bases not matched to a gene: 5. The germline gives CDR1 SGHRS, CDR2 YFSETQ. The CDR3 reads CASSTGTGENEQFF. CDR3 in DNA: TGCGCCAGCAGCACCGGGACAGGGGAGAATGAGCAGTTCTTC. Filled out from reference TRBV5-1 and TRBJ2-1, the complete variable domain reads KAGVTQTPRYLIKTRGQQVTLSCSPISGHRSVSWYQQTPGQGLQFLFEYFSETQRNKGNFPGRFSGRQFSNSRSEMNVSTLELGDSALYLCASSTGTGENEQFFGPGTRLTVL.

The V and J genes are TRBV15 and TRBJ2-3; maybe TRBD2 (5 bases). Trimming took 0 bases from V and 3 from J, leaving 13 bases between them. CDR1 LNHNV and CDR2 YYDKDF come from the germline V gene (reference sequence). The CDR3 totals 16 residues. Here the CDR3 DNA reads TGTGCCACCAGCAGAGATCTACAAAGGAGGACAGATACGCAGTATTTT. It specifies CATSRDLQRRTDTQYF. Looking up the rest from reference TRBV15 and TRBJ2-3 gives the full variable domain: DAMVIQNPRYQVTQFGKPVTLSCSQTLNHNVMYWYQQKSSQAPKLLFHYYDKDFNNEADTPDNFQSRRPNTSFCFLDIRSPGLGDTAMYLCATSRDLQRRTDTQYFGPGTRLTVL.

This clone has just one count. The V gene is TRBV7-8, the J gene TRBJ2-1, with TRBD1 identical over 9 bases. This CDR3 has 15 amino acids. Per the germline V gene, CDR1 is SGHVS and CDR2 is FQNEAQ. V trimming: 8 bases; J trimming: 8 bases; junction bases outside the gene matches: 13. CDR3 sequence: CASGKTGQGMDEQFF. CDR3 in DNA: TGTGCCAGCGGGAAGACGGGACAGGGTATGGATGAGCAGTTCTTC.

The gene calls are TRBV5-1 and TRBJ2-3; the match to TRBD2 covers 8 bases. The CDR3 sequence is 17 residues long. V gave up 4 bases and J gave up 1 base; unmatched junction bases: 11. CDR1 is SGHRS and CDR2 is YFSETQ in the germline V gene. The CDR3 loop reads CASSPGGSGVGTDTQYF. The CDR3 DNA reads as TGCGCCAGCAGCCCGGGAGGTAGCGGGGTTGGCACAGATACGCAGTATTTT.

This clone was seen a handful of times. The chain recombines TRBV7-8 with TRBJ2-7; D is unclear. With 3 bases removed from V and 7 bases from J, the gap between germline ends came to 13 bases. The length of the CDR3 is 13 residues. Germline values: CDR1 SGHVS, CDR2 FQNEAQ. CDR3 nucleotides: TGTGCCAGCAGCTTTGCAACGAACAGAGAGCAGTACTTC. This encodes CASSFATNREQYF.

Concerning this clone itself: The sample contains more than one DNA sequence encoding this CDR3. CDR3 sequence (DNA): TGTGCCAGCAGTTCTGTGGGCACTGAAGCTTTCTTT. Translation: CASSSVGTEAFF. The chain links TRBV6-6 to TRBJ1-1; D not resolved. The CDR3 is made up of 12 amino acids. The V end lost 4 bases, the J end lost 4 bases, and 7 bases lay between the germline ends. Per germline, CDR1 MNHNY and CDR2 SVGAGI (reference sequence).

The rearrangement links TRBV10-3 to TRBJ2-1, with no clear D. V was pared by 1 base and J by 0 bases, with 10 bases between. The CDR3 has 16 residues. Per germline, CDR1 ENHRY and CDR2 SYGVKD. DNA for the CDR3: TGTGCCATCAGTGAGTTAGCAAAGGGCTCCTACAATGAGCAGTTCTTC. Encoded protein: CAISELAKGSYNEQFF.

This chain links TRBV6-6 with TRBJ1-3; maybe TRBD1 (6 bases). The CDR3 loop spans 15 amino acids. Trimming removed 7 bases from V and 0 bases from J, with 13 bases in between. The germline gives CDR1 MNHNY, CDR2 SVGAGI (reference sequence). The CDR3 DNA is TGTGCCAGCACTCCGGACAGTGGCTCTGGAAACACCATATATTTT. It yields the protein CASTPDSGSGNTIYF.

This chain links TRBV5-6 with TRBJ1-2, with 8 bases aligning to TRBD1. There are 16 residues in the CDR3. V was pared by 4 bases and J by 6 bases, with 14 bases of the junction left unmatched. Germline assignment: CDR1 SGHDT and CDR2 YYEEEE. In nucleotides, the CDR3 is TGTGCCAGCAGCCACAAACAGGGGGGGGTCCCTCATGGCTACACCTTC. It codes for CASSHKQGGVPHGYTF.

Note on this clone: This likely came from a read error, as a far larger clone is one base away. Other DNA sequences in the same sample also yield this CDR3. This rearrangement joins TRBV7-2 to TRBJ2-6, with D unclear. V lost 3 bases, J lost 0 bases, and 6 bases lay in between. Germline V gene lookup returns CDR1 SGHTA and CDR2 FQGNSA. This CDR3 comprises 15 residues. The CDR3 loop is CASSLRSSGANVLTF. CDR3 bases: TGTGCCAGCAGCTTGCGGAGCTCTGGGGCCAACGTCCTGACTTTC. The full variable domain, in which reference TRBV7-2 and TRBJ2-6 provide the parts outside the CDR3, is GAGVSQSPSNKVTEKGKDVELRCDPISGHTALYWYRQSLGQGLEFLIYFQGNSAPDKSGLPSDRFSAERTGGSVSTLTIQRTQQEDSAVYLCASSLRSSGANVLTFGAGSRLTVL.

This clone was observed a single time. V usage is TRBV5-5 and J usage is TRBJ1-5; no definite D call. This CDR3 spans 13 amino acids. Trimming stripped 2 bases from V and 8 bases from J, with 11 bases between. CDR1 is SGHKS and CDR2 is YYEKEE in the germline V gene (reference sequence). The CDR3 bases are TGTGCCAGCAGCTTCAGCCTGTGGGAGCCCCAGCATTTT. This translates into CASSFSLWEPQHF.

The V call is TRBV14, the J call TRBJ2-3; D uncertain. The ends were cut back, 0 bases at V and 4 bases at J, with 11 bases in the middle. CDR1 SGHDN and CDR2 FVKESK come from the germline V gene. The CDR3 length is 15 residues. CDR3 protein: CASSQDRWLADTQYF. The CDR3 nucleotides are TGTGCCAGCAGCCAAGATCGGTGGCTAGCAGATACGCAGTATTTT.

CDR3 amino acids: CASSEAPGGFYEQYF. DNA of the CDR3: TGTGCCAGCAGTGAAGCGCCCGGGGGGTTCTACGAGCAGTACTTC. The rearrangement links TRBV6-1 to TRBJ2-7; 7 bases are shared with TRBD2. Germline assignment: CDR1 MNHNS and CDR2 SASEGT. The CDR3 runs 15 residues. After removal of 0 bases from V and 3 bases from J, the junction contained 5 bases not matched to a gene.

In this sample, this clone turned up many times. The chain links TRBV27 to TRBJ1-5, with 8 nucleotides matching TRBD1. V shed 6 bases and J 5 bases; nucleotides not matched to a gene: 3. The CDR3 runs to 13 residues. The V gene's germline CDR1 is MNHEY and CDR2 SMNVEV (reference sequence). The CDR3 DNA sequence: TGTGCCAGCAGCGGACAGGGCGATCAGCCCCAGCATTTT. This sequence encodes CASSGQGDQPQHF.

The chain links TRBV6-1 to TRBJ1-2; D not certain. V lost 10 bases, J lost 8 bases, and 20 bases lay in between. The CDR3 has 13 residues. Germline V gene sequence: CDR1 MNHNS, CDR2 SASEGT. The CDR3 loop reads CANWSGIVGGYTF. The CDR3 bases are TGTGCCAACTGGTCTGGCATCGTCGGGGGCTACACCTTC.